The TCR beta chain under discussion was sequenced for a study of blood T cell repertoires in COVID-19. Background on the study: The United States, Italy and Spain supplied acute and convalescent COVID-19 samples. Sample material is recorded as cDNA or gDNA derived from T cells, B-cell-depleted T cells, or PBMCs.

TCRdb's copy holds only in-frame clones and misses some; the assay was immunoSEQ multiplex PCR. The sample lists 110,000 to 150,000 clones, 85% to 90% seen once, with approximately 2.8% in the top ten. V was clipped by 0 bases and J by 3 bases, with 18 bases between them. Germline V gene lookup returns CDR1 SGHNT and CDR2 YYREEE (reference sequence). The CDR3 totals 17 residues. The chain recombines TRBV5-4 with TRBJ1-2; D possibly corresponds to TRBD1 (6 bases). The sample was peripheral blood. This sequence was found in a woman aged 55-70 years with active COVID-19. CDR3 protein: CASSLGIQGFGDYGYTF. The CDR3 region has the DNA TGTGCCAGCAGCTTGGGAATCCAGGGGTTCGGCGACTATGGCTACACCTTC.